These T cell receptor beta chains were read from a single sample in a study of blood T cell repertoires in COVID-19. Assay used: immunoSEQ multiplex PCR; TCRdb lists only in-frame clones, some missing. The top ten hold around 6% of the sample, which has approximately 100,000 clones, around 94% seen once. Sequencing used peripheral blood. Receptor source: a man between 50 and 59 years old with active COVID-19. CDR3s include the opening cysteine and the closing phenylalanine or tryptophan. The D gene is left open where the match is weak. Expanded clones are given a class, and other clones once, few, many or no size at all.

TRBJ2-2,TRBV6-6,TRBD2,.,CASSRRLAGGGGELFF,TGTGCCAGCAGTCGCCGACTAGCGGGAGGGGGCGGGGAGCTGTTTTTT
TRBJ1-6,TRBV9,TRBD1,.,CASSVAGDSSPLHF,TGTGCCAGCAGCGTAGCAGGGGACAGTTCACCCCTCCACTTT
TRBJ2-1,TRBV20-1,.,.,CSASADRYREQFF,TGCAGTGCTAGTGCGGATCGCTACAGAGAGCAGTTCTTC
TRBJ2-7,TRBV6-5,.,.,CASSRTTDDYEQYF,TGTGCCAGCAGTCGAACAACAGACGATTACGAGCAGTACTTC
TRBJ1-2,TRBV28,TRBD1,.,CASSNPRQGRLYGYTF,TGTGCCAGCAGTAACCCTCGACAGGGACGATTGTATGGCTACACCTTC
TRBJ1-2,TRBV5-6,.,.,CASSLDSYGYTF,TGTGCCAGCAGCTTAGACAGCTATGGCTACACCTTC
TRBJ2-1,TRBV5-1,TRBD1,.,CASSLETGAYNEQFF,TGCGCCAGCAGCTTGGAGACAGGGGCCTACAATGAGCAGTTCTTC
TRBJ1-1,TRBV19,.,once,CASIGGAEAFF,TGTGCCAGTATAGGAGGGGCTGAAGCTTTCTTT
TRBJ2-5,TRBV6-1,.,.,CASSEMAAQETQYF,TGTGCCAGCAGTGAAATGGCAGCGCAAGAGACCCAGTACTTC
TRBJ2-5,TRBV6-5,TRBD1,.,CASGQGTWETQYF,TGTGCCAGCGGACAGGGTACTTGGGAGACCCAGTACTTC
TRBJ1-2,TRBV2,.,.,CASSVQVYGYTF,TGTGCCAGCAGTGTTCAGGTCTATGGCTACACCTTC
TRBJ1-1,TRBV5-8,.,.,CASSLGAAFF,TGTGCCAGCAGCTTGGGAGCCGCTTTCTTT
TRBJ1-6,TRBV30,.,.,CAWSTGNSYNSPLHF,TGTGCCTGGAGTACAGGGAACTCCTATAATTCACCCCTCCACTTT
TRBJ1-1,TRBV28,.,.,CASSGVNTEAFF,TGTGCCAGCTCGGGAGTGAACACTGAAGCTTTCTTT
TRBJ2-7,TRBV29-1,.,few,CSVQTPASSYEQYF,TGCAGCGTGCAGACTCCCGCCAGCTCCTACGAGCAGTACTTC
TRBJ2-1,TRBV2,.,.,CASSPGQPIYNEQFF,TGTGCCAGCAGCCCGGGACAACCCATCTACAATGAGCAGTTCTTC
TRBJ2-2,TRBV30,.,.,CARTGGHQTGELFF,TGTGCCCGGACGGGGGGACACCAGACCGGGGAGCTGTTTTTT
TRBJ1-3,TRBV28,.,.,CASIGRSSGNTIYF,TGTGCCAGCATCGGGAGAAGCTCTGGAAACACCATATATTTT
TRBJ1-4,TRBV9,.,.,CASSVEQGGEKLFF,TGTGCCAGCAGCGTAGAACAGGGCGGTGAAAAACTGTTTTTT
TRBJ1-1,TRBV28,.,.,CASRGRKVTEAFF,TGTGCCAGCAGGGGGCGTAAGGTCACTGAAGCTTTCTTT
TRBJ2-1,TRBV6-1,TRBD2,.,CASSEEGLAVQFF,TGTGCCAGCAGTGAAGAGGGACTAGCGGTACAGTTCTTC
TRBJ2-7,TRBV10-1,.,.,CASSDRGYEQYF,TGCGCCAGCAGTGATAGGGGGTACGAGCAGTACTTC
TRBJ1-4,TRBV24-1,.,.,CATSDPTGSNEKLFF,TGTGCCACCAGTGATCCGACAGGATCTAATGAAAAACTGTTTTTT
TRBJ1-1,TRBV14,.,few,CASSQERRGSRAFF,TGTGCCAGCAGCCAAGAGAGGAGGGGCAGTCGAGCTTTCTTT
TRBJ1-4,TRBV28,.,.,CASALGNEKLFF,TGTGCCAGCGCCCTAGGTAATGAAAAACTGTTTTTT
TRBJ1-1,TRBV5-1,TRBD1,.,CASSSEGQFTEAFF,TGCGCCAGCAGCTCAGAGGGACAGTTCACTGAAGCTTTCTTT
TRBJ2-7,TRBV6-6,.,.,CASSYEGGYEQYF,TGTGCCAGCAGTTATGAGGGCGGCTACGAGCAGTACTTC
TRBJ2-2,TRBV5-1,TRBD1,.,CASTPRTGGNTGELFF,TGCGCCAGCACCCCTAGGACAGGGGGAAACACCGGGGAGCTGTTTTTT
TRBJ1-2,TRBV6-5,TRBD1,.,CASSTKGRQGLGYTF,TGTGCCAGCAGCACTAAGGGGCGACAGGGGCTTGGCTACACCTTC
TRBJ1-1,TRBV5-1,TRBD1,.,CASTSRPGGTGEAFF,TGCGCCAGCACATCCCGGCCAGGGGGAACAGGTGAAGCTTTCTTT
TRBJ2-3,TRBV4-1,.,.,CASSQPGLLKSTDTQYF,TGCGCCAGCAGCCAACCGGGACTCCTCAAGAGCACAGATACGCAGTATTTT
TRBJ2-2,TRBV3-1/TRBV3-2,TRBD2,.,CASSLAGVDTGELFF,TGTGCCAGCAGCCTAGCGGGTGTGGACACCGGGGAGCTGTTTTTT
TRBJ2-1,TRBV7-9,.,once,CASSFHYNEQFF,TGTGCCAGCAGCTTTCACTACAATGAGCAGTTCTTC
TRBJ1-4,TRBV5-4,.,.,CASSFQGSGREKLFF,TGTGCCAGCAGCTTTCAGGGGTCGGGTAGAGAAAAACTGTTTTTT
TRBJ1-1,TRBV2,TRBD1,.,CASNRRGTGGGWDTEAFF,TGTGCCAGCAACCGAAGGGGGACAGGGGGCGGATGGGACACTGAAGCTTTCTTT
TRBJ2-1,TRBV21-1,.,.,CASSFPCGLREQFF,TGTGCCAGCTCCTTTCCCTGCGGTCTTCGTGAGCAGTTCTTC
TRBJ1-2,TRBV28,.,.,CASTLGGARNGYTF,TGTGCCAGCACCCTGGGGGGGGCGCGAAATGGCTACACCTTC
TRBJ1-4,TRBV7-9,.,.,CASSIFTGTNEKLFF,TGTGCCAGCAGCATATTCACAGGGACTAATGAAAAACTGTTTTTT
TRBJ1-2,TRBV9,TRBD1,.,CASSLSQGALDYGYTF,TGTGCCAGCAGCCTATCCCAGGGGGCGCTGGACTATGGCTACACCTTC
TRBJ1-1,TRBV20-1,.,.,CSARMEEEAFF,TGCAGTGCTAGAATGGAGGAGGAAGCTTTCTTT
TRBJ2-7,TRBV6-6,TRBD1,.,CASRRQGSSYEQYF,TGTGCCAGCAGGCGACAGGGATCCTCCTACGAGCAGTACTTC
TRBJ2-7,TRBV18,TRBD1,.,CASSPAGTGSYEQYF,TGTGCCAGCTCACCAGCCGGGACAGGCTCCTACGAGCAGTACTTC
TRBJ1-1,TRBV5-1,.,.,CASSLAAGLLNTEAFF,TGCGCCAGCAGCTTGGCGGCAGGGCTCTTGAACACTGAAGCTTTCTTT
TRBJ1-1,TRBV3-1/TRBV3-2,.,.,CASSQTANTEAFF,TGTGCCAGCAGCCAGACAGCGAACACTGAAGCTTTCTTT
TRBJ2-1,TRBV7-2,TRBD2,once,CASRRYSGDEQFF,TGTGCCAGCAGGAGATATAGCGGGGATGAGCAGTTCTTC
TRBJ2-1,TRBV24-1,TRBD2,.,CATSDPSAGERNEQFF,TGTGCCACCAGTGACCCCTCGGCGGGAGAAAGGAATGAGCAGTTCTTC
TRBJ2-1,TRBV7-2,.,.,CASSPPPGYNEQFF,TGTGCCAGCAGCCCGCCCCCAGGTTACAATGAGCAGTTCTTC
TRBJ1-1,TRBV5-1,.,.,CASSLAEGGDTEAFF,TGCGCCAGCAGCTTGGCCGAGGGAGGGGACACTGAAGCTTTCTTT
TRBJ2-7,TRBV6-5,TRBD2,.,CASSYSLAGGPYEQYF,TGTGCCAGCAGTTACTCTTTAGCGGGAGGGCCGTACGAGCAGTACTTC
TRBJ1-4,TRBV28,TRBD1,.,CASSFPGQGNEKLFF,TGTGCCAGCAGTTTCCCGGGACAGGGTAATGAAAAACTGTTTTTT
TRBJ2-1,TRBV2,.,.,CASSVTGGVWDEQFF,TGTGCCAGCAGCGTCACGGGGGGCGTTTGGGATGAGCAGTTCTTC
TRBJ2-1,TRBV28,.,.,CASRPGAYNEQFF,TGTGCCAGCAGGCCCGGGGCCTACAATGAGCAGTTCTTC
TRBJ1-1,TRBV5-8,TRBD1,few,CASSDGQGNTFF,TGTGCCAGCAGCGATGGACAGGGTAATACTTTCTTT